This T cell receptor beta chain was profiled in a study of human T cells and chemical hapten exposure. This clonotype showed up just a few times. The germline V gene has CDR1 KGHSH and CDR2 LQKENI. The germline V and J ends were trimmed by 3 bases and 0 bases, with 9 bases remaining between them. CDR3 length: 15 amino acids. TCRdb called the RACE reads again in MiXCR, with one record for every CDR3 protein. The sample has 350,000 or so distinct CDR3 sequences; under 8% are singletons. Time point: patch test 1, 2 weeks after DPC sensitization. The sample's treatment: therapeutic diphenylcyclopropenone sensitization with weekly scalp DPC.

This TCR was recovered from a woman aged 18-30 years with alopecia areata. Some clones in this sample may be carry-over from other donors' samples. This specimen was whole blood, taken in connection with sensitization to the hapten diphenylcyclopropenone (DPC). The chain combines TRBV18 with TRBJ1-3; no firm D call. In DNA form, the CDR3 reads TGTGCCAGCTCACCCACGACACGCTCTGGAAACACCATATATTTT. It specifies CASSPTTRSGNTIYF.